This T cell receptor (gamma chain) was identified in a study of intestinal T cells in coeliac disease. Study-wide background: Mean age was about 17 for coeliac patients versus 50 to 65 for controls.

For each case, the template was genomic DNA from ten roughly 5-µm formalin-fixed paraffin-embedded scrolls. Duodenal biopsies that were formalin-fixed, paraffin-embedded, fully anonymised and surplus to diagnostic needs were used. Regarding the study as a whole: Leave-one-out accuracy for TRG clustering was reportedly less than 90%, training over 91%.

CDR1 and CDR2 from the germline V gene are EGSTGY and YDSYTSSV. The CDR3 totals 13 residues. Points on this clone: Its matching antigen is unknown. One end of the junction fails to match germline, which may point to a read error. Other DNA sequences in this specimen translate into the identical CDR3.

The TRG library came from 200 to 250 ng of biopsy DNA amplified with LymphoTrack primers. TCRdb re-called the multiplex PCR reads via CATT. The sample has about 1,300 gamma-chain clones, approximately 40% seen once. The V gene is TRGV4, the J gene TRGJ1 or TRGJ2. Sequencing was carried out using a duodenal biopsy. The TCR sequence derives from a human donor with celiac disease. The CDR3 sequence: CATWVHIYYKKLF. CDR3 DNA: TGCGCCACCTGGGTCCACATTTATTATAAGAAACTCTTT.